The rows below give T cell receptor beta chains drawn from one sample of a study of human T cells and chemical hapten exposure. From the RACE reads, TCRdb called clonotypes with MiXCR, one entry per CDR3 protein. The sample has roughly 380,000 distinct CDR3 sequences; approximately 5.1% are singletons. The sample in question was whole blood, obtained in connection with sensitization to the hapten diphenylcyclopropenone (DPC). Every receptor here comes from a woman aged 50 to 65 with alopecia areata. Some clones in this sample may be carry-over from other donors' samples. Both conserved end residues are part of each CDR3. The order of the fields is J gene, V gene, D gene, clone size, CDR3 protein, CDR3 DNA. The D gene is left open where the match is weak. A clone size is listed for some rows: how often the clone was seen (once, few, many), or a class if it is expanded.

TRBJ2-3,TRBV12-5,.,many,CASASGTREDTQYF,TGTGCTAGTGCCTCAGGCACTCGTGAGGATACGCAGTATTTT
TRBJ1-6,TRBV12-3/TRBV12-4,TRBD1,few,CASSLFTGVDYNSPLHF,TGTGCCAGCAGTTTATTTACAGGGGTGGACTATAATTCACCCCTCCACTTT
TRBJ2-1,TRBV5-1,TRBD2,many,CASSLGPTGGLYNEQFF,TGCGCCAGCAGCCTGGGACCTACGGGGGGGTTGTACAATGAGCAGTTCTTC
TRBJ2-1,TRBV7-2,TRBD2,.,CASSLALVAGDEQFF,TGTGCCAGCAGCTTAGCCCTGGTAGCGGGAGATGAGCAGTTCTTC
TRBJ2-3,TRBV28,TRBD2,many,CASSFSGRELETDTQYF,TGTGCCAGCAGTTTTTCGGGGCGGGAGTTAGAGACAGATACGCAGTATTTT
TRBJ2-1,TRBV6-1,TRBD2,many,CASRKTGIGTTDNEQFF,TGTGCCAGCAGAAAAACCGGTATAGGGACTACTGACAATGAGCAGTTCTTC
TRBJ2-1,TRBV5-1,.,many,CASSFAANEQFF,TGCGCCAGCAGCTTCGCCGCCAATGAGCAGTTCTTC
TRBJ2-5,TRBV9,.,many,CASSVSGLGGETQYF,TGTGCCAGCAGCGTAAGTGGACTCGGGGGAGAGACCCAGTACTTC
TRBJ1-6,TRBV20-1,.,few,CSAPIGGAFGNSPLHF,TGCAGTGCCCCTATCGGGGGGGCTTTCGGAAATTCACCCCTCCACTTT
TRBJ1-2,TRBV29-1,.,few,CSVESGAGRLGYTF,TGCAGCGTTGAGTCCGGGGCAGGGAGGCTTGGCTACACCTTC
TRBJ1-1,TRBV2,TRBD1,.,CASSVTGVEAFF,TGTGCCAGCAGTGTGACAGGGGTCGAAGCTTTCTTT
TRBJ2-1,TRBV12-3/TRBV12-4,TRBD1,many,CASSRGQGDQDEQFF,TGTGCCAGCAGCAGGGGACAGGGAGACCAGGATGAGCAGTTCTTC
TRBJ2-1,TRBV27,.,few,CASSLRLQGDEQFF,TGTGCCAGCAGTTTACGGCTACAGGGAGATGAGCAGTTCTTC
TRBJ1-1,TRBV5-1,.,many,CASSLGDFMNTEAFF,TGCGCCAGCAGCTTGGGGGATTTTATGAACACTGAAGCTTTCTTT
TRBJ1-1,TRBV5-1,.,few,CASSLAGPGVNTEAFF,TGCGCCAGCAGCTTGGCAGGCCCCGGGGTAAACACTGAAGCTTTCTTT
TRBJ2-7,TRBV20-1,TRBD2,few,CSATGTSPYEQYF,TGCAGTGCAACCGGGACTAGTCCCTACGAGCAGTACTTC
TRBJ1-1,TRBV4-2,.,few,CASSQGREAFF,TGTGCCAGCAGTCAAGGTCGGGAAGCTTTCTTT
TRBJ2-5,TRBV2,TRBD1,.,CASSGGQQETQYF,TGTGCCAGCAGTGGGGGACAGCAAGAGACCCAGTACTTC
TRBJ1-1,TRBV5-1,.,.,CASSLEARHTEAFF,TGCGCCAGCAGCTTGGAGGCCCGCCACACTGAAGCTTTCTTT
TRBJ2-3,TRBV5-1,.,few,CASSPTQGEGTQYF,TGCGCCAGCAGCCCGACACAGGGTGAGGGTACGCAGTATTTT
TRBJ1-2,TRBV12-3/TRBV12-4,.,many,CASKGPESYGYTF,TGTGCCAGCAAGGGACCTGAGAGCTATGGCTACACCTTC
TRBJ2-7,TRBV30,.,.,CAWSPGGRGEQYF,TGTGCCTGGAGCCCGGGCGGACGCGGAGAGCAGTACTTC
TRBJ1-2,TRBV7-9,.,few,CASSSSTVNYTF,TGTGCCAGCAGCTCGTCGACAGTAAACTACACCTTC
TRBJ1-1,TRBV3-1,.,few,CASSQDNGRGTEAFF,TGTGCCAGCAGCCAAGATAACGGGAGAGGTACTGAAGCTTTCTTT
TRBJ1-6,TRBV7-9,.,many,CASRTGISNSPLHF,TGTGCCAGCAGAACGGGAATTTCTAATTCACCCCTCCACTTT
TRBJ2-7,TRBV6-2/TRBV6-3,.,.,CASTLTTGPGGYEQYF,TGTGCCAGCACCTTAACTACAGGGCCCGGGGGGTACGAGCAGTACTTC
TRBJ2-3,TRBV5-1,TRBD1,many,CASSPRQGKSDTQYF,TGCGCCAGCAGCCCCCGACAGGGGAAATCAGATACGCAGTATTTT
TRBJ2-1,TRBV28,.,many,CASSSRDIAFF,TGTGCCAGCAGTTCGCGGGACATTGCGTTCTTC
TRBJ1-1,TRBV15,TRBD1,many,CATSRVGQVNTEAFF,TGTGCCACCAGCAGGGTGGGACAGGTTAACACTGAAGCTTTCTTT
TRBJ2-7,TRBV12-3/TRBV12-4,TRBD2,many,CASSLYGSGDYEQYF,TGTGCCAGCAGTTTATATGGTAGCGGGGACTACGAGCAGTACTTC
TRBJ1-2,TRBV29-1,.,many,CSVEDSRQGYYGYTF,TGCAGCGTTGAAGATAGCCGGCAGGGATACTATGGCTACACCTTC
TRBJ2-5,TRBV3-1,.,many,CASSQADIWETQYF,TGTGCCAGCAGCCAAGCAGACATCTGGGAGACCCAGTACTTC
TRBJ1-5,TRBV12-3/TRBV12-4,.,.,CASSPDRTNQPQHF,TGTGCCAGCAGTCCTGACAGGACCAATCAGCCCCAGCATTTT
TRBJ2-7,TRBV6-2/TRBV6-3,.,many,CASREDYEQYF,TGTGCCAGCAGAGAGGACTACGAGCAGTACTTC
TRBJ2-1,TRBV20-1,.,few,CSARDRGYYNEQFF,TGCAGTGCTAGAGATCGGGGATACTACAATGAGCAGTTCTTC
TRBJ1-6,TRBV11-2,TRBD1,few,CASSLLFGTGGSPLHF,TGTGCCAGCAGCTTGTTGTTCGGGACAGGGGGATCACCCCTCCACTTT
TRBJ1-5,TRBV19,.,few,CASSSGSYNQPQHF,TGTGCCAGTAGTAGTGGGAGCTACAATCAGCCCCAGCATTTT
TRBJ2-7,TRBV7-9,TRBD2,few,CASSFAGGPGEQYF,TGTGCCAGCAGCTTTGCGGGGGGGCCCGGCGAGCAGTACTTC
TRBJ1-6,TRBV9,.,few,CASSVGKDSPNSPLHF,TGTGCCAGCAGCGTAGGAAAGGACAGCCCTAATTCACCCCTCCACTTT
TRBJ2-3,TRBV7-2,TRBD2,many,CASSLDSGASTDTQYF,TGTGCCAGCAGCTTAGATAGCGGGGCTAGCACAGATACGCAGTATTTT
TRBJ2-3,TRBV9,TRBD2,many,CASSTSGSSPDTQYF,TGTGCCAGCAGCACTAGCGGGAGTTCCCCAGATACGCAGTATTTT